This T cell receptor (beta chain) was obtained from a study of T cells after yellow fever vaccination. This clonotype was detected a few times. MiXCR was run by TCRdb on the 5' RACE reads, yielding one entry per CDR3 protein. Of just under 600,000 distinct CDR3 sequences in the sample, approximately 13% are singletons; the top ten hold roughly 13%. This CDR3 comprises 17 residues. V was pared by 1 base and J by 0 bases, with 9 bases of the junction left unmatched. The germline V gene has CDR1 SGHRS and CDR2 YFSETQ. The specimen was PBMCs, collected on the day of the yellow fever booster vaccination. This TCR came from a man between 25 and 39 years old who received the YFV17D yellow fever vaccine. The rearrangement uses TRBV5-1 and TRBJ2-5; 7 bases map to TRBD1. CDR3 in amino acids: CASSLPGQVQYQETQYF. CDR3 nucleotide sequence: TGCGCCAGCAGCTTGCCCGGACAGGTTCAGTACCAAGAGACCCAGTACTTC.